Described below is a single T cell receptor beta chain sequence and its context. These data are taken from a study of cytomegalovirus exposure and HLA in healthy donors. It was with 60 Vbeta and 13 Jbeta primers that the PCR ran. TCRdb keeps only in-frame clones here, not all; method: immunoSEQ multiplex PCR. The sample has around 170,000 clones; about 84% are singletons. Trimming cost V 5 bases and J 4 bases, with 11 bases left between them. This CDR3 has 14 residues. Per germline, CDR1 MNHNY and CDR2 SVGAGI (reference sequence). This receptor was identified in a man in his fifties in good health and CMV-seronegative. V usage is TRBV6-6 and J usage is TRBJ1-4, with TRBD1 as a possible D gene (5 bases). Sequencing input: PBMCs. DNA of the CDR3: TGTGCCAGCAGTCCGGGACTGAGTAATGAAAAACTGTTTTTT. Translated: CASSPGLSNEKLFF.